A selection of T cell receptor beta chains follows, all from one sample in a study of cytomegalovirus exposure and HLA in healthy donors. Sequencing used immunoSEQ multiplex PCR; TCRdb keeps in-frame clones, though not all of them. The profile shows under 250,000 clones, around four fifths of them singletons. Sequenced: PBMCs. The receptors derive from a woman under 30 in good health and CMV-seronegative. Each CDR3 is given with its conserved first and last residue. The D gene is left open where the match is weak. Clone sizes are given selectively: once, few, many, or a class where the clone is expanded.

TRBV30	.	TRBJ1-4	.	TGTGCCTGGAGCCGCACACGGGGGGGGGAAAAACTGTTTTTT	CAWSRTRGGEKLFF
TRBV7-6	few	TRBJ2-3	TRBD2	TGTGCCAGCAGCTTAGATAGCGGGAGTCCGGATACGCAGTATTTT	CASSLDSGSPDTQYF
TRBV4-1	.	TRBJ1-4	.	TGCGCCAGCAGCCCCCCGGGGCCAAATACTGAAAAACTGTTTTTT	CASSPPGPNTEKLFF
TRBV7-7	.	TRBJ2-7	TRBD1	TGTGCCAGCAGCAAGGACAGGGCCTACGAGCAGTACTTC	CASSKDRAYEQYF
TRBV30	.	TRBJ2-1	.	TGTGCCTGGGAAAGTAGAAAGGGGAATGAGCAGTTCTTC	CAWESRKGNEQFF
TRBV6-5	.	TRBJ2-3	TRBD2	TGTGCCAGCAGTAGACTAGCGGTTAGCACAGATACGCAGTATTTT	CASSRLAVSTDTQYF
TRBV28	once	TRBJ1-4	.	TGTGCCAGCGCTTCCGGCGGGGAGGGGGGCGAAAAACTGTTTTTT	CASASGGEGGEKLFF
TRBV27	.	TRBJ2-1	TRBD2	TGTGCCAGCAGTCCTACTAGCGGTGGACTCAATGAGCAGTTCTTC	CASSPTSGGLNEQFF
TRBV7-9	.	TRBJ2-5	TRBD1	TGTGCCAGCAGCTTAGGGGACAGACCCCCAGAGACCCAGTACTTC	CASSLGDRPPETQYF
TRBV25-1	.	TRBJ1-1	.	TGTGCCAGCATTTCTCGAGTGAACACTGAAGCTTTCTTT	CASISRVNTEAFF
TRBV19	few	TRBJ2-7	.	TGTGCCAGTAGCTCAGGGGGGAACGAGCAGTACTTC	CASSSGGNEQYF
TRBV6-6	.	TRBJ2-2	TRBD1	TGTGCCAGCAGTTACAAGGCAGGGGGATCCGGGGAGCTGTTTTTT	CASSYKAGGSGELFF
TRBV6-1	.	TRBJ1-6	.	TGTGCCAGCAGTGAAGGGGGCCATTCACCCCTCCACTTT	CASSEGGHSPLHF
TRBV27	.	TRBJ1-3	TRBD1	TGTGCCAGCAGTCCACCAACGGGACAGGGGGACACCATATATTTT	CASSPPTGQGDTIYF
TRBV27	.	TRBJ1-1	.	TGTGCCAGCAGTTCCATGGGGACTGAAGCTTTCTTT	CASSSMGTEAFF
TRBV2	.	TRBJ1-3	.	TGTGCCAGCAGGTCCCAAGGCAGCTCTGGAAACACCATATATTTT	CASRSQGSSGNTIYF
TRBV28	.	TRBJ1-2	TRBD1	TGTGCCAGCAGTTCGACAGGGGGCGAGGGCTACACCTTC	CASSSTGGEGYTF
TRBV29-1	.	TRBJ1-2	TRBD1	TGCAGCGTTGAAGATCGCAGGAGACAGGGCAACTATGGCTACACCTTC	CSVEDRRRQGNYGYTF
TRBV30	.	TRBJ2-5	TRBD2	TGTGCCTGGCTACTAGCGGGGGTACAAGAGACCCAGTACTTC	CAWLLAGVQETQYF
TRBV28	.	TRBJ1-2	.	TGTGCCAGCAGAAGACCGGGTGGGGACTATGGCTACACCTTC	CASRRPGGDYGYTF
TRBV13	.	TRBJ2-1	.	TGTGCCAGCAGCTCAAACACCAGAGCCTACAATGAGCAGTTCTTC	CASSSNTRAYNEQFF
TRBV27	.	TRBJ2-7	TRBD1	TGTGCCAGCACCAACCGGGACAGGGGCGAGCAGTACTTC	CASTNRDRGEQYF
TRBV6-5	.	TRBJ2-1	TRBD1	TGTGCCAGCAGTTCACCGGGACAGGGGGCAAGCAATGAGCAGTTCTTC	CASSSPGQGASNEQFF
TRBV4-1	.	TRBJ1-1	.	TGCGCCAGCAGCCAGGCAAGCATGAACACTGAAGCTTTCTTT	CASSQASMNTEAFF
TRBV9	.	TRBJ2-1	TRBD2	TGTGCCAGCAGCGTATCGGGCGGGAGGGGTTTAGGGAATGAGCAGTTCTTC	CASSVSGGRGLGNEQFF
TRBV28	.	TRBJ2-7	TRBD2	TGTGCCAGCAGTTCCTGGACTAGCGGGAGGTCAAGCTACGAGCAGTACTTC	CASSSWTSGRSSYEQYF
TRBV28	.	TRBJ1-4	.	TGTGCCAGCAGCAGTTCAACTAATGAAAAACTGTTTTTT	CASSSSTNEKLFF
TRBV5-6	.	TRBJ1-4	TRBD1	TGTGCCAGCAGCTTTTTGGACAGGGATGAAAAACTGTTTTTT	CASSFLDRDEKLFF
TRBV9	once	TRBJ2-6	.	TGTGCCAGCAGCACCGCCGGTGGGGGCTCTGGGGCCAACGTCCTGACTTTC	CASSTAGGGSGANVLTF
TRBV30	.	TRBJ2-3	TRBD1	TGTGCCTGGAGAACCCCTAGGGGGACAGTTCCTTTCACAGATACGCAGTATTTT	CAWRTPRGTVPFTDTQYF
TRBV7-8	many	TRBJ1-2	TRBD1	TGTGCCAGCAGCAGGGACAGGAGCACCTATGGCTACACCTTC	CASSRDRSTYGYTF
TRBV13	.	TRBJ2-7	.	TGTGCCAGCAGCTTAGGGTCAGGGGAGTTCTCCTACGAGCAGTACTTC	CASSLGSGEFSYEQYF